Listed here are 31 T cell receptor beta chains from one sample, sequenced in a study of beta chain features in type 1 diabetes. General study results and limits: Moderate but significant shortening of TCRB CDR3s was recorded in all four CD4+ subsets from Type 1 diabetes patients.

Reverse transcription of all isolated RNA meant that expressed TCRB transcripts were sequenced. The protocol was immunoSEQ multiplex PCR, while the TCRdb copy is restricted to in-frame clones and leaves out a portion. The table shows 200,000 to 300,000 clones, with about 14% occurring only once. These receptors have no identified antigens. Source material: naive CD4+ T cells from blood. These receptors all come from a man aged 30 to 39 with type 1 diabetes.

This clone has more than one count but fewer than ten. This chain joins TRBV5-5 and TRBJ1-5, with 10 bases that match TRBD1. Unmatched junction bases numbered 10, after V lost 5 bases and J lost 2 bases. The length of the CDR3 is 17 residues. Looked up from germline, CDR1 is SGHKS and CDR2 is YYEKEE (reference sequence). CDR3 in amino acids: CASSRTGGERGNQPQHF. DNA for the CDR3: TGTGCCAGCAGTCGGACAGGGGGGGAGAGGGGCAATCAGCCCCAGCATTTT.

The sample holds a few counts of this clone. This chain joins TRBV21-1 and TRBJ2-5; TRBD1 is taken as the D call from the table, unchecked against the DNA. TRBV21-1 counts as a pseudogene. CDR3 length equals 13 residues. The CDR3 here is CASTRQGLREQYF. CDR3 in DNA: TGTGCCAGCACCCGACAGGGGTTAAGGGAGCAGTACTTC.

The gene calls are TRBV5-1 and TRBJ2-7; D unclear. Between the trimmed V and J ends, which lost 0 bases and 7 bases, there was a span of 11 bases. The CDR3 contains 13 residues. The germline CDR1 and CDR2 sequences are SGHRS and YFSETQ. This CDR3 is CASSLGMAGEQYF. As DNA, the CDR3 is TGCGCCAGCAGCTTGGGCATGGCCGGGGAGCAGTACTTC.

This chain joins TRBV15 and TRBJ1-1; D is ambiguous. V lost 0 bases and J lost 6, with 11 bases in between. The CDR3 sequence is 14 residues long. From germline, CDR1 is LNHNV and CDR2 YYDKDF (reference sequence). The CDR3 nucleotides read TGTGCCACCAGCAGAGATTTGGCAGGCGCTGAAGCTTTCTTT. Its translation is CATSRDLAGAEAFF.

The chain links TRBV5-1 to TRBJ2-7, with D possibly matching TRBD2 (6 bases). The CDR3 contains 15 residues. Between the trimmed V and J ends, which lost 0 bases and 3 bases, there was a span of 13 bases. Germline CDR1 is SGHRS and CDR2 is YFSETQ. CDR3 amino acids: CASSLVAGPDYEQYF. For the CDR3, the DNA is TGCGCCAGCAGCTTGGTTGCGGGGCCTGACTACGAGCAGTACTTC. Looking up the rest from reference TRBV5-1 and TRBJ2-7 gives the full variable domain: KAGVTQTPRYLIKTRGQQVTLSCSPISGHRSVSWYQQTPGQGLQFLFEYFSETQRNKGNFPGRFSGRQFSNSRSEMNVSTLELGDSALYLCASSLVAGPDYEQYFGPGTRLTVT.

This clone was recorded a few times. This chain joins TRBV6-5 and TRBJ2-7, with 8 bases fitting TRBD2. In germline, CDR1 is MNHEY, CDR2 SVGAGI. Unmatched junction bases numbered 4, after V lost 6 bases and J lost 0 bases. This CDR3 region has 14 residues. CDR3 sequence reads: CASSQLADSYEQYF. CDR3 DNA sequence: TGTGCCAGCAGCCAACTAGCGGACTCCTACGAGCAGTACTTC.

The CDR3 DNA sequence: TGTGCCAGCACCCCGGGACAGGGGGGCTACGAGCAGTACTTC. Translation gives CASTPGQGGYEQYF. The gene calls are TRBV6-6 and TRBJ2-7, with 11 bases that match TRBD1. Germline-derived CDR1 and CDR2 are MNHNY and SVGAGI (reference sequence). With V trimmed by 7 bases and J by 3 bases, 5 bases remained unmatched. CDR3 length: 14 residues.

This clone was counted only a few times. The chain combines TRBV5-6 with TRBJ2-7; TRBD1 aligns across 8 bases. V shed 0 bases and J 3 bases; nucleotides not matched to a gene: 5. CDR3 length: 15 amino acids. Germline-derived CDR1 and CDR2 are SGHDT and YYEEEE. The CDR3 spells CASSLGGQDIYEQYF. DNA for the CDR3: TGTGCCAGCAGCTTGGGGGGACAGGACATCTACGAGCAGTACTTC.

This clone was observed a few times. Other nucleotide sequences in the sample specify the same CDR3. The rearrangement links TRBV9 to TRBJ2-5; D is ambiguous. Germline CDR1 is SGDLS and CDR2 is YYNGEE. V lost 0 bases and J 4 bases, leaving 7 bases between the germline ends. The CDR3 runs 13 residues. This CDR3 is CASSVGSGETQYF. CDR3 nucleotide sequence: TGTGCCAGCAGCGTAGGGTCCGGAGAGACCCAGTACTTC.

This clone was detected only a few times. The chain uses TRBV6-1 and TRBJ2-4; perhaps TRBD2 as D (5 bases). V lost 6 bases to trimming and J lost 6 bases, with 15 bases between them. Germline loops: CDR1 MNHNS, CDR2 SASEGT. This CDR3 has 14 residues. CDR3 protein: CASRPGWAGNIQYF. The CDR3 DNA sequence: TGTGCCAGCAGACCCGGCTGGGCGGGAAACATTCAGTACTTC.

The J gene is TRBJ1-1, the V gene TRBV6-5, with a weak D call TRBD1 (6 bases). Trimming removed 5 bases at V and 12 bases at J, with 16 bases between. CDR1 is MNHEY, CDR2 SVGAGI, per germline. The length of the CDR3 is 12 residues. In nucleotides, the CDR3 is TGTGCCAGCAGTCGGGGGGGGCGAAAGACTTTCTTT. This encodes CASSRGGRKTFF.

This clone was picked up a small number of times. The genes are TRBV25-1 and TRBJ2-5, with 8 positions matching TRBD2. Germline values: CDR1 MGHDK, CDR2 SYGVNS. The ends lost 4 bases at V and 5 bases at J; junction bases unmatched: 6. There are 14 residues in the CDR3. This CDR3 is CASSVGGVRETQYF. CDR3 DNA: TGTGCCAGCAGTGTCGGGGGGGTTCGGGAGACCCAGTACTTC.

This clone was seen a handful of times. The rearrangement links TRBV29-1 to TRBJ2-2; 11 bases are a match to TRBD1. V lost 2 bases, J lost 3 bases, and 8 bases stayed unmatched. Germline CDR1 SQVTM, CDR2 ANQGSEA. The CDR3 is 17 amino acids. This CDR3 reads CSVETRDRGWHTGELFF. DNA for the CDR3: TGCAGCGTTGAAACACGGGACAGGGGGTGGCACACCGGGGAGCTGTTTTTT.

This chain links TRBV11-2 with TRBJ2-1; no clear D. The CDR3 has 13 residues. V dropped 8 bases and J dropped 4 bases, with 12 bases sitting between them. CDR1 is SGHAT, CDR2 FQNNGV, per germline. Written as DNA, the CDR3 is TGTGCCAGCGGAGCGAGACCTTACAATGAGCAGTTCTTC. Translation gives CASGARPYNEQFF.

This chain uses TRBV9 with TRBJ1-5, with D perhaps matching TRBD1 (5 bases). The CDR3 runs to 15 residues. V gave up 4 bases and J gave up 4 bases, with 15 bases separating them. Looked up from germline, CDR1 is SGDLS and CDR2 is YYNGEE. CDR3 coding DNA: TGTGCCAGCAGCCCCACAGGAGATTGGAATCAGCCCCAGCATTTT. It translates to CASSPTGDWNQPQHF.

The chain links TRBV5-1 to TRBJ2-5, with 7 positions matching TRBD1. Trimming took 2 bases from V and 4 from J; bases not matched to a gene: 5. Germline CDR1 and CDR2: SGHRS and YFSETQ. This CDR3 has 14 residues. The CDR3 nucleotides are TGCGCCAGCAGCTTTCGCCCAGGGGGAGAGACCCAGTACTTC. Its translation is CASSFRPGGETQYF.

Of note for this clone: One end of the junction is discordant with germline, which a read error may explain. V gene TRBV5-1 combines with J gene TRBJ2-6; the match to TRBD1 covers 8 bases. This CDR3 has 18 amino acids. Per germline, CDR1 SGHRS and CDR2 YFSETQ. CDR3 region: CASTLMGQANSGANVLTF. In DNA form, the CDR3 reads TGCGCCAGCACCTTGATGGGACAGGCTAACTCTGGGGCCAACGTCCTGACTTTC.

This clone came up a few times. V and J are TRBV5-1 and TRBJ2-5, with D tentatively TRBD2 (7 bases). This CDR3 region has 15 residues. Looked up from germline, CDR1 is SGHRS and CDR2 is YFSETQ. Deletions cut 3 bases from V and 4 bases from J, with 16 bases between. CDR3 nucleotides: TGCGCCAGCAGCTCGAAGGGGGGGGCGGCAGAGACCCAGTACTTC. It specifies CASSSKGGAAETQYF.

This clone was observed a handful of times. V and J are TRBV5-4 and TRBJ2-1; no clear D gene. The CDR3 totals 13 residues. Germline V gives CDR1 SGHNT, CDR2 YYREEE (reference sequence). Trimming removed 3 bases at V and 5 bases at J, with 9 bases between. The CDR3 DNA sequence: TGTGCCAGCAGCTCTATCCAAGACAATGAGCAGTTCTTC. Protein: CASSSIQDNEQFF.

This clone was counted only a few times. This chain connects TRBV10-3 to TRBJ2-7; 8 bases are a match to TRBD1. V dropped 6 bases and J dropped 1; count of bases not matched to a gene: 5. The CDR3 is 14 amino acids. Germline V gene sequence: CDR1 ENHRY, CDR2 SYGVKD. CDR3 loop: CAISSGDRSYEQYF. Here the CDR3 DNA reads TGTGCCATCAGCTCCGGGGACAGGTCCTACGAGCAGTACTTC.

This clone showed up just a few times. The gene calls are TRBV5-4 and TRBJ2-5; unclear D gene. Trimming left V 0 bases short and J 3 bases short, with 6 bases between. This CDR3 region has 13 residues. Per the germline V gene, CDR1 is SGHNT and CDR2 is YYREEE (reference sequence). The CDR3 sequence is CASSLDRKETQYF. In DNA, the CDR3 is TGTGCCAGCAGCTTGGACAGAAAAGAGACCCAGTACTTC. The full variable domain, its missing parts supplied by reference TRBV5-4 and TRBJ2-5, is ETGVTQSPTHLIKTRGQQVTLRCSSQSGHNTVSWYQQALGQGPQFIFQYYREEENGRGNFPPRFSGLQFPNYSSELNVNALELDDSALYLCASSLDRKETQYFGPGTRLLVL.

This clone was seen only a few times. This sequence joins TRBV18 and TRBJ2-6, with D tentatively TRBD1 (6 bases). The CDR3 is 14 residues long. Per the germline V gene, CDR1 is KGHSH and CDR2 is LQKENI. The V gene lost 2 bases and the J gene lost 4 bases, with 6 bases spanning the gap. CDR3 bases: TGTGCCAGCTCACCAGGGGGCGGGGCCAACGTCCTGACTTTC. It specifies CASSPGGGANVLTF.

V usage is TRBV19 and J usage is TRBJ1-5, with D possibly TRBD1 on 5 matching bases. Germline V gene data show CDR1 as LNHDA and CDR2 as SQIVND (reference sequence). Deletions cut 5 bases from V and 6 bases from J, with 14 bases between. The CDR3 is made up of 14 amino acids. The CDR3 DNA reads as TGTGCCAGTAGTTCCCAGGGTGATACTCAGCCCCAGCATTTT. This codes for CASSSQGDTQPQHF.

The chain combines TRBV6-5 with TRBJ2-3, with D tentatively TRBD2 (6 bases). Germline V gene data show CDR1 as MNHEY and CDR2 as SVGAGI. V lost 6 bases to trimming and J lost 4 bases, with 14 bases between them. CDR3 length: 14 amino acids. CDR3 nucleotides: TGTGCCAGCAGCTTCTTTGGGACTCCAGATACGCAGTATTTT. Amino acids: CASSFFGTPDTQYF.

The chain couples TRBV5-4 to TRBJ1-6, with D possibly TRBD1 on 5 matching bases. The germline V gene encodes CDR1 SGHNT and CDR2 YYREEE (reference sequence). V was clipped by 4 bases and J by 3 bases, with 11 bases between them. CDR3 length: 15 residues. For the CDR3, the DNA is TGTGCCAGCAGCCCCCGACAGAACTATAATTCACCCCTCCACTTT. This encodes CASSPRQNYNSPLHF.

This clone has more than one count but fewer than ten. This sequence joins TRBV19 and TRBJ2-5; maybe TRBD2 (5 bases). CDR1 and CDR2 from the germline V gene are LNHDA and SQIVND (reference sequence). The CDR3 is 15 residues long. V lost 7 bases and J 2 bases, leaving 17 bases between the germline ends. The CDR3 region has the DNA TGTGCCAGTAACCAACACCCTGCGGGTCAAGAGACCCAGTACTTC. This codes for CASNQHPAGQETQYF.

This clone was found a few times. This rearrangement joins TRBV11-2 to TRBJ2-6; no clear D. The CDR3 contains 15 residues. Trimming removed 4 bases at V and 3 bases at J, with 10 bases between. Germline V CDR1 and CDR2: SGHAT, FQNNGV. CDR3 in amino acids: CASSSGEFGANVLTF. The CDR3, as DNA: TGTGCCAGCAGCTCCGGAGAGTTTGGGGCCAACGTCCTGACTTTC.

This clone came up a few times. For the CDR3, the DNA is TGCGCCAGCAGCTGGGACGGGAGTGGGGCCAACGTCCTGACTTTC. It encodes CASSWDGSGANVLTF. The chain couples TRBV5-1 to TRBJ2-6, with a weak D call TRBD2 (6 bases). The CDR3 totals 15 residues. Germline V CDR1 and CDR2: SGHRS, YFSETQ. V lost 3 bases, J lost 3 bases, and 10 bases lay in between.

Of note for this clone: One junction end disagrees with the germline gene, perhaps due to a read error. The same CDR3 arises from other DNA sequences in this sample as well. Written as DNA, the CDR3 is TGCGCCAGCAGCCCCGGGACAGGGGGCAACCAGCCCCAGCATTTT. Protein product: CASSPGTGGNQPQHF. V gene TRBV5-1 combines with J gene TRBJ1-5; 12 bases match TRBD1. The germline gives CDR1 SGHRS, CDR2 YFSETQ. The length of the CDR3 is 15 residues.

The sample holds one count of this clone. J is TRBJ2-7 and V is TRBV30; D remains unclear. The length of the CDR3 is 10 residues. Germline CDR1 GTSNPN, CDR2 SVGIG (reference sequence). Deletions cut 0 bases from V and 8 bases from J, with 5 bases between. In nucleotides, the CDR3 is TGTGCCTGGAGTGTCCAAAAGCAGTACTTC. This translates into CAWSVQKQYF.

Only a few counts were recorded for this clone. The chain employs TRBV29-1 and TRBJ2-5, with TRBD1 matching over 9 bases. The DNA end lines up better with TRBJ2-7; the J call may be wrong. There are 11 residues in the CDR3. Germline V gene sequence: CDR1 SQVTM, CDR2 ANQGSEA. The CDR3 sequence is CSGQGAYEQYF. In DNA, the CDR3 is TGCAGCGGACAGGGGGCCTACGAGCAGTACTTC.